This T cell receptor beta chain stems from a study of identical twins. Points from the study as a whole: Conclusions relied on cross-sectional statistical analysis, not following the same donors. Models came in too low on out-of-frame TCR alpha sharing in monozygotic twins. The degree of excess twin sharing was weaker in beta out-of-frame sequences.

Through template switching, a universal primer site was introduced, and the cDNA contained unique molecular identifiers. TCRdb called the 5' RACE reads again in MiXCR, with one record for every CDR3 protein. The table includes 450,000 or so distinct CDR3 sequences, about 14% detected once. For this clonotype: Its antigen is undetermined.

The CDR3 has 17 residues. Trimming pared 5 bases from V and 1 base from J, leaving 18 bases between. The data also belong to a second study, concerning yellow fever vaccine responses in identical twins.

This clonotype was sampled from a woman aged 18-29 years in good health. Source material: CD4+ T cells sorted from blood. The chain recombines TRBV12-3 or TRBV12-4 with TRBJ1-3; D ambiguous. CDR3 in DNA: TGTGCCAGCAGTGTACAGAGCTTCCCACAATCTGGAAACACCATATATTTT. Amino acids: CASSVQSFPQSGNTIYF.